This passage covers 30 T cell receptor beta chains from one sample sequenced in a study of regulatory T cells in long-lasting Graves disease. Assembly of TCR beta libraries relied on iRepertoire HTBI primers together with Arm-PCR of CDR3 regions. A single record per CDR3 protein comes from TCRdb applying MiXCR to the multiplex PCR reads. The repertoire includes some 240,000 distinct CDR3 sequences, around a fifth of them detected once, and roughly 10% sits in the top ten. Time point defined: newly diagnosed GD, antithyroid drugs for less than 3 months. RNA isolated from PBMCs was used to make the TCR library. The sample was also reused in another study, on T cells in Graves' hyperthyroidism and ophthalmopathy.

The sequences come from peripheral blood mononuclear cells (PBMCs), collected at new diagnosis, from a patient treated with antithyroid drugs. The receptors come from a woman in her twenties or thirties with Graves disease.

This clonotype was observed many times. The V gene is TRBV28, the J gene TRBJ1-5; the match to TRBD1 covers 8 bases. This CDR3 has 15 amino acids. The germline CDR1 and CDR2 sequences are MDHEN and SYDVKM. Trimming cost V 2 bases and J 1 base; bases outside gene matches: 1. This CDR3 reads CASSLNRGSNQPQHF. The CDR3 DNA sequence: TGTGCCAGCAGTTTAAACAGGGGGAGCAATCAGCCCCAGCATTTT.

The table lists this clonotype with a count of one. V usage is TRBV28 and J usage is TRBJ1-4, with D unresolved. Trimming left V 5 bases short and J 8 bases short, with 18 bases between. The CDR3 length is 15 residues. Germline V CDR1 and CDR2: MDHEN, SYDVKM. The CDR3: CASSTNRAIAEKLFF. The CDR3 DNA follows: TGTGCCAGCAGTACGAACCGGGCAATTGCGGAAAAACTGTTTTTT.

Ten or more counts support this clonotype. The J gene is TRBJ2-2, the V gene TRBV11-3; D gene ambiguous. CDR1 SGHNT and CDR2 YENEEA come from the germline V gene. With 0 bases removed from V and 6 bases from J, the gap between germline ends came to 11 bases. This CDR3 contains 15 residues. The DNA of the CDR3 is TGTGCCAGCAGCTTAGAGGGTCGGTACCCCGGGGAGCTGTTTTTT. Its protein product is CASSLEGRYPGELFF.

This clonotype came up a few times. J is TRBJ1-3 and V is TRBV30; possibly TRBD1 for D (6 bases). The CDR3 length is 17 residues. Germline CDR1 reads GTSNPN; CDR2 reads SVGIG (reference sequence). V was clipped by 8 bases and J by 0 bases, with 23 bases between them. The CDR3 reads CAGRGAGIPLSGNTIYF. The CDR3 DNA is TGTGCCGGAAGGGGGGCAGGGATACCTCTCTCTGGAAACACCATATATTTT.

In its sample, this clonotype was seen many times. The rearrangement joins TRBV20-1 to TRBJ1-1; D call uncertain. Trimming left V 0 bases short and J 6 bases short, with 20 bases between. There are 16 residues in the CDR3. Germline V lookup: CDR1 DFQATT, CDR2 SNEGSKA (reference sequence). CDR3 sequence reads: CSARDHGAGGSAEAFF. DNA for the CDR3: TGCAGTGCTAGAGATCATGGAGCAGGAGGTAGCGCTGAAGCTTTCTTT.

This clonotype was seen once. This likely traces to a read error, being one base from a far larger clone. V usage is TRBV20-1 and J usage is TRBJ2-4, with 7 nucleotides matching TRBD2. Per germline, CDR1 DFQATT and CDR2 SNEGSKA (reference sequence). The length of the CDR3 is 12 residues. Here the CDR3 DNA reads TGCAGTCCTAACTGGGGAGGGAATGAGCGGTTCTTC. It translates to CSPNWGGNERFF.

This clonotype was picked up many times. J is TRBJ1-3 and V is TRBV28; the D is unclear. This CDR3 contains 14 residues. V gave up 7 bases and J gave up 2 bases, with 12 bases separating them. CDR1 and CDR2 (germline): MDHEN, SYDVKM. As DNA, the CDR3 is TGTGCCAGCACCCTTGCGGGGACTGGAAACACCATATATTTT. As protein: CASTLAGTGNTIYF.

In its sample, this clonotype was seen many times. The gene calls are TRBV7-6 and TRBJ1-6, with D perhaps matching TRBD1 (5 bases). V dropped 1 base and J dropped 10 bases, with 11 bases sitting between them. CDR3 length: 14 amino acids. Germline V gene lookup returns CDR1 SGHVS and CDR2 FNYEAQ. Here the CDR3 reads CASSLGGVGSPLHF. In DNA form, the CDR3 reads TGTGCCAGCAGCTTAGGGGGGGTAGGCTCACCCCTCCACTTT. The full variable domain, with the rest looked up from reference TRBV7-6 and TRBJ1-6, is GAGVSQSPRYKVTKRGQDVALRCDPISGHVSLYWYRQALGQGPEFLTYFNYEAQQDKSGLPNDRFSAERPEGSISTLTIQRTEQRDSAMYRCASSLGGVGSPLHFGNGTRLTVT.

CDR3 amino acids: CSAKTASGTDTQYF. The CDR3 DNA reads as TGCAGTGCTAAGACAGCCTCCGGTACAGATACGCAGTATTTT. The rearrangement joins TRBV20-1 to TRBJ2-3; a weak D match, TRBD1 (5 bases). V lost 4 bases to trimming and J lost 3 bases, with 14 bases between them. This CDR3 has 14 residues. The germline V gene has CDR1 DFQATT and CDR2 SNEGSKA (reference sequence).

This clonotype was recorded many times. CDR3 region: CASISGTLSTDTQYF. CDR3 nucleotides: TGTGCCAGCATTAGCGGGACCCTTAGCACAGATACGCAGTATTTT. The chain employs TRBV2 and TRBJ2-3; 8 nucleotides align to TRBD2. V lost 7 bases and J lost 0; bases outside the gene matches: 6. The CDR3 covers 15 residues. Germline CDR1 and CDR2: SNHLY and FYNNEI.

This clonotype was counted many times. V is TRBV6-1 and J is TRBJ1-4, with TRBD1 matching 9 bases. Germline-derived CDR1 and CDR2 are MNHNS and SASEGT. The J segment lost 8 bases and the V segment lost 5 bases, leaving 9 bases of the junction unmatched. The CDR3 has 15 residues. The CDR3 coding sequence is TGTGCCAGCAGTCATGGGACAGGGAGAGGGGAAAAACTGTTTTTT. As protein: CASSHGTGRGEKLFF.

Many counts were recorded for this clonotype. This chain uses TRBV5-1 with TRBJ1-2; D is possibly TRBD1 (6 bases). Trimming removed 0 bases at V and 3 bases at J, with 9 bases between. The length of the CDR3 is 14 residues. Per the germline V gene, CDR1 is SGHRS and CDR2 is YFSETQ. The CDR3 sequence: CASSLAQGHYGYTF. In DNA form, the CDR3 reads TGCGCCAGCAGCTTGGCCCAGGGGCACTATGGCTACACCTTC. Based on the CDR3 plus reference TRBV5-1 and TRBJ1-2, the full variable domain is KAGVTQTPRYLIKTRGQQVTLSCSPISGHRSVSWYQQTPGQGLQFLFEYFSETQRNKGNFPGRFSGRQFSNSRSEMNVSTLELGDSALYLCASSLAQGHYGYTFGSGTRLTVV.

In this sample, this clonotype turned up many times. V is TRBV6-5 and J is TRBJ1-1; 7 bases fit TRBD1. V lost 4 bases, J lost 1 base, and 9 bases stayed unmatched. Germline assignment: CDR1 MNHEY and CDR2 SVGAGI. This CDR3 has 16 residues. The chain's CDR3 is CASSSSRQGANTEAFF. The CDR3 DNA reads TGTGCCAGCAGTTCCTCCAGACAGGGCGCGAACACTGAAGCTTTCTTT.

This clonotype was counted many times. This chain connects TRBV20-1 to TRBJ2-7, with 9 bases lining up with TRBD2. J lost 6 bases, V lost 0 bases, and 6 bases had no gene match. The CDR3 is made up of 14 amino acids. The germline CDR1 and CDR2 sequences are DFQATT and SNEGSKA (reference sequence). CDR3 coding DNA: TGCAGTGCTAGAGAGGTCGGCGGGGGGGCCGAGCAGTACTTC. Amino acid sequence: CSAREVGGGAEQYF.

With respect to this clonotype: This likely stems from a read error, as it lies one base from a far larger clone. V gene TRBV11-3 combines with J gene TRBJ2-7; 9 bases align to TRBD2. Trimming at V came to 5 bases and at J to 7 bases, leaving 15 bases not matched to a gene. Germline CDR1 SGHNT, CDR2 YENEEA. The CDR3 sequence is 16 residues long. The CDR3 DNA reads TGTGCCAGCAGCCCTCGGGGTAGCGGGAGTAATTATGAGCAGTACTTC. Protein: CASSPRGSGSNYEQYF.

This clonotype showed up many times. V usage is TRBV11-3 and J usage is TRBJ2-1; D unresolved. This CDR3 is built from 17 residues. CDR1 and CDR2 (germline): SGHNT, YENEEA. Trimming removed 1 base at V and 6 bases at J, with 19 bases between. In nucleotides, the CDR3 is TGTGCCAGCAGCTTAGTTACTGTCGGGCCGAACCCCAATGAGCAGTTCTTC. This translates into CASSLVTVGPNPNEQFF.

The table lists this clonotype with many counts. The chain couples TRBV28 to TRBJ2-3, with 11 bases identical to TRBD2. Germline values: CDR1 MDHEN, CDR2 SYDVKM. This CDR3 has 17 residues. J was trimmed by 0 bases and V by 8 bases; bases with no gene match: 10. The CDR3 nucleotides are TGTGCCAGCCCCCCCCCGGCTAGCGGGGGGAGCACAGATACGCAGTATTTT. Translation gives CASPPPASGGSTDTQYF.

For this clonotype: This clone may be a read error of a much larger clone one base away. V gene TRBV5-8 combines with J gene TRBJ1-1; D remains ambiguous. The CDR3 loop spans 15 amino acids. CDR1 is SGHTS, CDR2 YDEGEE, per germline. The DNA of the CDR3 is TGTGCCAGCAGCTTGGATCCAGAAGTGAACACTGAATCTTTCTTT. This gives the protein CASSLDPEVNTESFF.

This clonotype was observed at least ten times. This sequence joins TRBV18 and TRBJ1-4, with 12 nucleotides matching TRBD1. This CDR3 spans 15 amino acids. The V gene end was trimmed by 1 base and the J gene end by 8 bases; junction bases not matched to a gene: 2. In germline, CDR1 is KGHSH, CDR2 LQKENI. The CDR3 coding sequence is TGTGCCAGCTCACCACTGGGACAGGGGGCGGAAAAACTGTTTTTT. Translation: CASSPLGQGAEKLFF.

Remarks on this clonotype: A single base separates this from a much larger clone, so it may be a read error. This sequence joins TRBV27 and TRBJ2-7, with D unresolved. CDR1 MNHEY and CDR2 SMNVEV come from the germline V gene (reference sequence). There are 15 residues in the CDR3. Trimming cost V 7 bases and J 3 bases, with 19 bases left between them. The DNA of the CDR3 is TGTGCCAGCACCGCTCTGTGTTCTGGGAACTACGAGCAGTACTTC. It codes for CASTALCSGNYEQYF.

This clonotype was seen at least ten times. The V and J genes are TRBV7-9 and TRBJ1-2; possible D gene TRBD1, 6 bases. Trimming removed 4 bases from V and 3 bases from J, with 15 bases in between. CDR1 and CDR2 from the germline V gene are SEHNR and FQNEAQ (reference sequence). This CDR3 comprises 15 residues. CDR3 loop: CASSSSEDSHYGYTF. The CDR3 bases are TGTGCCAGCAGCTCTTCCGAGGACAGTCACTATGGCTACACCTTC.

In its sample, this clonotype was seen many times. The chain employs TRBV2 and TRBJ2-1; no reliable D call. Germline CDR1 reads SNHLY; CDR2 reads FYNNEI. The V end lost 2 bases, the J end lost 9 bases, and 5 bases lay between the germline ends. The CDR3 spans 11 residues. Written as DNA, the CDR3 is TGTGCCAGCAGTGAAATCCCTGAGCAGTTCTTC. Amino acid sequence: CASSEIPEQFF. The variable domain in full, completed from reference TRBV2 and TRBJ2-1, reads EPEVTQTPSHQVTQMGQEVILRCVPISNHLYFYWYRQILGQKVEFLVSFYNNEISEKSEIFDDQFSVERPDGSNFTLKIRSTKLEDSAMYFCASSEIPEQFFGPGTRLTVL.

This clonotype was detected ten times or more. The chain is built from TRBV2 and TRBJ2-3, with D unclear. V lost 4 bases to trimming and J lost 1 base, with 15 bases between them. This CDR3 is 16 amino acids long. Germline CDR1 is SNHLY and CDR2 is FYNNEI. CDR3 sequence: CASSAGATRGTDTQYF. The CDR3 DNA is TGTGCCAGCAGTGCAGGAGCGACCCGTGGCACAGATACGCAGTATTTT.

This clonotype was counted many times. This chain connects TRBV27 to TRBJ1-2; TRBD1 agrees at 10 bases. The germline gives CDR1 MNHEY, CDR2 SMNVEV (reference sequence). This CDR3 has 16 amino acids. V lost 4 bases to trimming and J lost 4 bases; unmatched junction nucleotides: 9. The CDR3 DNA reads as TGTGCCAGCAGTTCCCTGGGACAGGGGAGGGGCTATGGCTACACCTTC. Its protein is CASSSLGQGRGYGYTF.

The chain is built from TRBV9 and TRBJ2-3; 15 bases align to TRBD2. CDR1 and CDR2 from the germline V gene are SGDLS and YYNGEE. The V gene end was trimmed by 3 bases and the J gene end by 3 bases; junction bases not matched to a gene: 2. CDR3 length: 16 amino acids. CDR3 DNA sequence: TGTGCCAGCAGCGGGACTAGCGGGAGGGCGACAGATACGCAGTATTTT. Translating gives CASSGTSGRATDTQYF.

This clonotype came up many times. The rearrangement joins TRBV20-1 to TRBJ2-1; 9 bases line up with TRBD2. V shed 1 base and J 0 bases; nucleotides not matched to a gene: 4. The CDR3 extends over 16 amino acids. Germline values: CDR1 DFQATT, CDR2 SNEGSKA (reference sequence). The CDR3 is CSARGLAAFSYNEQFF. In DNA form, the CDR3 reads TGCAGTGCTAGAGGACTAGCGGCGTTCTCCTACAATGAGCAGTTCTTC.

This clonotype was observed at least ten times. V and J are TRBV7-6 and TRBJ2-4, with no clear D. CDR1 is SGHVS and CDR2 is FNYEAQ in the germline V gene. CDR3 length: 15 amino acids. Trimming shortened V by 5 bases and J by 2 bases, and 13 bases separated the two germline ends. The CDR3 is CASSPRQSTKNIQYF. The DNA of the CDR3 is TGTGCCAGCAGCCCGAGGCAGAGCACCAAAAACATTCAGTACTTC. The full variable domain, in which reference TRBV7-6 and TRBJ2-4 provide the parts outside the CDR3, is GAGVSQSPRYKVTKRGQDVALRCDPISGHVSLYWYRQALGQGPEFLTYFNYEAQQDKSGLPNDRFSAERPEGSISTLTIQRTEQRDSAMYRCASSPRQSTKNIQYFGAGTRLSVL.

Many counts were recorded for this clonotype. The chain has TRBV7-8 and TRBJ1-5, with no clear D. V was shortened by 5 bases and J by 1 base, with 6 bases between the two germline ends. This CDR3 is built from 13 residues. Germline assignment: CDR1 SGHVS and CDR2 FQNEAQ. Written as DNA, the CDR3 is TGTGCCAGCAGCCATGACAGCAATCAGCCCCAGCATTTT. As protein: CASSHDSNQPQHF.

This clonotype was seen many times. The rearrangement links TRBV29-1 to TRBJ1-1; possibly TRBD1 for D (6 bases). This CDR3 comprises 14 residues. CDR1 SQVTM and CDR2 ANQGSEA come from the germline V gene. V was shortened by 6 bases and J by 6 bases, with 20 bases between the two germline ends. Here the CDR3 reads CSVPGRPGAAEAFF. The CDR3 region has the DNA TGCAGCGTCCCCGGACGCCCGGGGGCGGCTGAAGCTTTCTTT. The full variable domain, with the rest looked up from reference TRBV29-1 and TRBJ1-1, is SAVISQKPSRDICQRGTSLTIQCQVDSQVTMMFWYRQQPGQSLTLIATANQGSEATYESGFVIDKFPISRPNLTFSTLTVSNMSPEDSSIYLCSVPGRPGAAEAFFGQGTRLTVV.

Only one count was recorded for this clonotype. The V and J genes are TRBV20-1 and TRBJ2-1, with 8 bases identical to TRBD1. There are 14 residues in the CDR3. From germline, CDR1 is DFQATT and CDR2 SNEGSKA (reference sequence). V shed 6 bases, J shed 5 bases, and the junction held 9 bases outside the gene matches. The CDR3 nucleotides read TGCAGTGCCGAGTACGGGACAGGCAACAATGAGCAGTTCTTC. Protein: CSAEYGTGNNEQFF.